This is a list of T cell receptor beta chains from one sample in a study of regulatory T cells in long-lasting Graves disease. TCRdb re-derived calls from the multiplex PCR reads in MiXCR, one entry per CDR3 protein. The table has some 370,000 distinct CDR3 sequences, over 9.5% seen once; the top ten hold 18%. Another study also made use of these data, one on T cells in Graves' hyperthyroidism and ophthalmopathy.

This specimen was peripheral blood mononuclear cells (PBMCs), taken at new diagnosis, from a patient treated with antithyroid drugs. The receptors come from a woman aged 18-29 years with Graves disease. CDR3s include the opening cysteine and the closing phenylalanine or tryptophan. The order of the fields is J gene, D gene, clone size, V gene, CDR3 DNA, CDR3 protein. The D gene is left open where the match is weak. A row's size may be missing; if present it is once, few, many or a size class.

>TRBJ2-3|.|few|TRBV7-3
TGTGCCAGCAGCCTAAGCGGGTATTTCACAGATACGCAGTATTTT
CASSLSGYFTDTQYF
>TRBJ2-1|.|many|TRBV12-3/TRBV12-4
TGTGCCAGCAGCGGGGTTGAAGGGCCGGGTGAGCAGTTCTTC
CASSGVEGPGEQFF
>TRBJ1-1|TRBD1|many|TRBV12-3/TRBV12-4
TGTGCCAGCAGTTGGGGAAAGGGGGCTTATGAAGCTTTCTTT
CASSWGKGAYEAFF
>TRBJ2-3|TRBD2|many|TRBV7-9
TGTGCCAGCAGCGATACTAGCGGGAGGAAAGCACACACAGATACGCAGTATTTT
CASSDTSGRKAHTDTQYF
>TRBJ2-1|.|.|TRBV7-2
TGTGCCAGCAGCTCAACTGACCAAAACAATGAGCAGTTCTTC
CASSSTDQNNEQFF
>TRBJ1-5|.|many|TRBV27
TGTGCCAGCAGTACTACAGGGAATCAGCCCCAGCATTTT
CASSTTGNQPQHF
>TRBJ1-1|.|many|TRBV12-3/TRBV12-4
TGTGCCAGCAGTTCCCCTCAGGGATTCGCTGAAGCTTTCTTT
CASSSPQGFAEAFF
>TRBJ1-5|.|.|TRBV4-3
TGCGCCAGCAGCCAAGCTCCGGGCCAGGAGCCCCAGCATTTT
CASSQAPGQEPQHF
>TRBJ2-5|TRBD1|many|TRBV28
TGTGCCAGCAGTTTACTATGGGGACAGGGAGGAGAGACCCAGTACTTC
CASSLLWGQGGETQYF
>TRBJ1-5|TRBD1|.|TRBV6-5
TGTGCCAGCAGTTACGATGCAGGGGGCCATCAGCCCCAGCATTTT
CASSYDAGGHQPQHF
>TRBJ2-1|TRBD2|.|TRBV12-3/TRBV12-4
TGTGCCAGCAGCCCCGCGGGGGGATCCCACTACAATGAGCAGTTCTTC
CASSPAGGSHYNEQFF
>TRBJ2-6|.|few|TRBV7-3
TGTGCCAGCACCCCAGGGCCTTCTGGGGCCAACGTCCTGACTTTC
CASTPGPSGANVLTF
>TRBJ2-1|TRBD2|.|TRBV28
TGTGCCAGCAGTTTGCCCGGTTGGCGGGAGGGACGACATCTTAATGAGCAGTTCTTC
CASSLPGWREGRHLNEQFF
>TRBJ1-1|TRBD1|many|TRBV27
TGTGCCAGCAGTCCAGGGACAGGCGGGAACACTGAAGCTTTCTTT
CASSPGTGGNTEAFF